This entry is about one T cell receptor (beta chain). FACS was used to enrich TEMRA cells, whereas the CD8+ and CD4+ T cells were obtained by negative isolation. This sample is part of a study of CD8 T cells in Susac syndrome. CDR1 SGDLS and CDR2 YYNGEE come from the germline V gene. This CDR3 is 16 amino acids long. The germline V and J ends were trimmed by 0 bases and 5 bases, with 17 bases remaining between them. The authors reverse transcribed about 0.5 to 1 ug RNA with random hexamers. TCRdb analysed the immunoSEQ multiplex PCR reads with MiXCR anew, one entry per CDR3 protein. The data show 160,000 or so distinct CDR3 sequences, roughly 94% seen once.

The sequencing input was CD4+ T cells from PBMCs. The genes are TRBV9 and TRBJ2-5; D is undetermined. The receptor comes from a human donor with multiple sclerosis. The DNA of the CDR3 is TGTGCCAGCAGCGTAGGGCCTCGCGTCGGATCCGAGACCCAGTACTTC. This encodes CASSVGPRVGSETQYF. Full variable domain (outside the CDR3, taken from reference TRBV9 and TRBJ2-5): DSGVTQTPKHLITATGQRVTLRCSPRSGDLSVYWYQQSLDQGLQFLIQYYNGEERAKGNILERFSAQQFPDLHSELNLSSLELGDSALYFCASSVGPRVGSETQYFGPGTRLLVL.